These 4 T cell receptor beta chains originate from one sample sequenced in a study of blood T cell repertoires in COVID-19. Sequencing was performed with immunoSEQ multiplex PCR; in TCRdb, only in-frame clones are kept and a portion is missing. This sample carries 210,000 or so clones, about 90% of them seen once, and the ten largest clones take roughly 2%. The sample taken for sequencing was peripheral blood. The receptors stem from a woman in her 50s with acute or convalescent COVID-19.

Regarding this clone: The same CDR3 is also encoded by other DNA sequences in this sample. The CDR3 sequence: CASSLRQGETQYF. The CDR3 DNA reads TGTGCCAGCAGCTTGAGACAGGGAGAGACCCAGTACTTC. This chain links TRBV7-9 with TRBJ2-5; 7 bases align to TRBD1. Germline V gene sequence: CDR1 SEHNR, CDR2 FQNEAQ (reference sequence). The CDR3 loop spans 13 amino acids. J gave up 4 bases and V 3 bases, and 2 bases lay outside the gene matches.

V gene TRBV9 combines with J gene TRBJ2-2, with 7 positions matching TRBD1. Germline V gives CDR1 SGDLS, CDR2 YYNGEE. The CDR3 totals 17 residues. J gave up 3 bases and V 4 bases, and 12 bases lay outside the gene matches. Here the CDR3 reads CASSSRGFRGYTGELFF. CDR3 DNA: TGTGCCAGCAGCTCCCGCGGATTCAGGGGGTACACCGGGGAGCTGTTTTTT.

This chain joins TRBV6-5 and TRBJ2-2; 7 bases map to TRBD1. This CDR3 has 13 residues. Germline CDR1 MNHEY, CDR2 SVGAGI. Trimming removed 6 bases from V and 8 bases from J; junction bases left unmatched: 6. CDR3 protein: CASRQGKTGELFF. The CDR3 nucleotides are TGTGCCAGCAGACAGGGGAAGACTGGGGAGCTGTTTTTT.

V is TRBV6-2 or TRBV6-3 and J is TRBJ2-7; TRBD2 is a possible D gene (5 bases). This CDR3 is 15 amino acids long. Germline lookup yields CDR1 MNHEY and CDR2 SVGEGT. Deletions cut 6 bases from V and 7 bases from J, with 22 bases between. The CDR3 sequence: CASSLTGVGLGEQYF. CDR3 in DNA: TGTGCCAGCAGCCTCACCGGGGTAGGCCTGGGGGAGCAGTACTTC.